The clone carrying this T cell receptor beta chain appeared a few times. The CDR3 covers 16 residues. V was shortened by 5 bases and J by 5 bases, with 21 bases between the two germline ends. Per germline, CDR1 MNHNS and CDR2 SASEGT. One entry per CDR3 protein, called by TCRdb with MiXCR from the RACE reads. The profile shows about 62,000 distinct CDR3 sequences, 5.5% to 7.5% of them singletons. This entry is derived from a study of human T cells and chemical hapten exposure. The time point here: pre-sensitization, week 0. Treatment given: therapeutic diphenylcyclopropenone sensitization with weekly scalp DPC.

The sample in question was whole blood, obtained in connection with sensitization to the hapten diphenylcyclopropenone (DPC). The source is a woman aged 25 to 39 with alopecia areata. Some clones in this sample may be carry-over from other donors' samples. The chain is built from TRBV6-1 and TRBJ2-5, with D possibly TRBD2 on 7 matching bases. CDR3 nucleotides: TGTGCCAGCAGTCCCCCCGGGTGGGGGGGCAGGGAGACCCAGTACTTC. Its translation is CASSPPGWGGRETQYF.